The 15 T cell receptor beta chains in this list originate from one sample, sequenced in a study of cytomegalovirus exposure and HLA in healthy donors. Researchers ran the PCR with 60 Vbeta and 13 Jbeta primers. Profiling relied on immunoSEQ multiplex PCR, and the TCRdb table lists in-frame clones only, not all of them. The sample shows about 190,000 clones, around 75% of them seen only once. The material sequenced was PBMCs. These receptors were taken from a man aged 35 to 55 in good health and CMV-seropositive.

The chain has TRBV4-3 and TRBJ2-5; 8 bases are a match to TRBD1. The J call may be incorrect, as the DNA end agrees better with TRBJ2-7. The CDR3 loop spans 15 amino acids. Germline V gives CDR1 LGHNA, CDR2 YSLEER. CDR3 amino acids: CASSQEARGQYEQYF. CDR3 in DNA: TGCGCCAGCAGCCAAGAGGCCAGGGGGCAATACGAGCAGTACTTC.

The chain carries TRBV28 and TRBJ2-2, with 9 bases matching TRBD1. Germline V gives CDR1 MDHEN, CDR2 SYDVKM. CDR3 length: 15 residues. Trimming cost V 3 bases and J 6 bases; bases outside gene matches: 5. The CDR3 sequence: CASSFGDREAGELFF. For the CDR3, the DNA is TGTGCCAGCAGTTTCGGGGACAGGGAGGCCGGGGAGCTGTTTTTT.

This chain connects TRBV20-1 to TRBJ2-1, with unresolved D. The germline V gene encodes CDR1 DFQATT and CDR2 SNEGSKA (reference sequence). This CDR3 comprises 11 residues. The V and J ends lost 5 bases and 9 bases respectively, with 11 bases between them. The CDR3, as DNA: TGCAGTGCTCTCGCCCTAGGTGAGCAGTTCTTC. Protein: CSALALGEQFF.

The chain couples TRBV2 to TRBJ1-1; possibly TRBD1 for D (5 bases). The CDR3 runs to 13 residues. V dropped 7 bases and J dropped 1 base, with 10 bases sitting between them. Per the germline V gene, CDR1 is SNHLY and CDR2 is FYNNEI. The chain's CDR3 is CASIRQRNTEAFF. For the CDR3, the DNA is TGTGCCAGCATAAGACAGAGGAACACTGAAGCTTTCTTT. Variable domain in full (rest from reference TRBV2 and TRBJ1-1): EPEVTQTPSHQVTQMGQEVILRCVPISNHLYFYWYRQILGQKVEFLVSFYNNEISEKSEIFDDQFSVERPDGSNFTLKIRSTKLEDSAMYFCASIRQRNTEAFFGQGTRLTVV.

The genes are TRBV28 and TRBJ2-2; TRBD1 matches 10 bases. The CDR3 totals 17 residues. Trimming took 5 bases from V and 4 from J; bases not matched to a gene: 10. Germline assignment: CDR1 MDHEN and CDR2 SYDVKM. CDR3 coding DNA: TGTGCCAGCAGTCGCAACCGGGACAGGGGCGTCACCGGGGAGCTGTTTTTT. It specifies CASSRNRDRGVTGELFF.

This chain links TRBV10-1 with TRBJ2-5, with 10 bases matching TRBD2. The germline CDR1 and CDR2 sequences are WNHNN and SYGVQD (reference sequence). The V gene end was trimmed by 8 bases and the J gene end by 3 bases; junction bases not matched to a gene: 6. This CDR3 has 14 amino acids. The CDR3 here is CASLTSGVKETQYF. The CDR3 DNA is TGCGCCAGCCTTACTAGCGGGGTCAAAGAGACCCAGTACTTC.

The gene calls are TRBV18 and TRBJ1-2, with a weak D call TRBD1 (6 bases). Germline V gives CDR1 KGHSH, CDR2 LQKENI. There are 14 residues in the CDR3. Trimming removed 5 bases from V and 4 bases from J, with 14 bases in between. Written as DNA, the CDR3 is TGTGCCAGCTCATCCCGGGACACATTCTATGGCTACACCTTC. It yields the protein CASSSRDTFYGYTF.

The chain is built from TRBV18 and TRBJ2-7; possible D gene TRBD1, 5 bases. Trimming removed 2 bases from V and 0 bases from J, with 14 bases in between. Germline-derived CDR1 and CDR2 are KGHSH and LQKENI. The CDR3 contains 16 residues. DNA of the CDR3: TGTGCCAGCTCACCATTGGGCAGGGCGAGCTCCTACGAGCAGTACTTC. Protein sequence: CASSPLGRASSYEQYF.

As DNA, the CDR3 is TGCAGCGTTGAAGATCACCGACAGGGGAGGACACCCGGGGAGCTGTTTTTT. Its protein is CSVEDHRQGRTPGELFF. V and J are TRBV29-1 and TRBJ2-2, with 8 bases identical to TRBD1. The germline CDR1 and CDR2 sequences are SQVTM and ANQGSEA. Unmatched junction bases numbered 12, after V lost 0 bases and J lost 6 bases. This CDR3 spans 17 amino acids.

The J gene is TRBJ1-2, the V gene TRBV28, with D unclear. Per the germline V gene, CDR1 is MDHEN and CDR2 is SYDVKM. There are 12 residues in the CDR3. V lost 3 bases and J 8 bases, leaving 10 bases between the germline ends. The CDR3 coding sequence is TGTGCCAGCAGTTTGCCCCCCAGGGGCTACACCTTC. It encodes CASSLPPRGYTF.

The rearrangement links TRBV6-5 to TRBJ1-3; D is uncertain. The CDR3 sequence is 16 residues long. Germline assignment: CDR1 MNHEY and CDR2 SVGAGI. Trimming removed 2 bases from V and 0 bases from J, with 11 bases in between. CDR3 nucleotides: TGTGCCAGCAGTTACAGCGGCGGATCCTCTGGAAACACCATATATTTT. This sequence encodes CASSYSGGSSGNTIYF.

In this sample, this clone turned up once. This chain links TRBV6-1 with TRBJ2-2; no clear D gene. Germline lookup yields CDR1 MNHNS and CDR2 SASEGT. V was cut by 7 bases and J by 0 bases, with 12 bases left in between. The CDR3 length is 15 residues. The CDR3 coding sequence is TGTGCCAGCATTAGTTCTCTAGCGAACACCGGGGAGCTGTTTTTT. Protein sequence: CASISSLANTGELFF.

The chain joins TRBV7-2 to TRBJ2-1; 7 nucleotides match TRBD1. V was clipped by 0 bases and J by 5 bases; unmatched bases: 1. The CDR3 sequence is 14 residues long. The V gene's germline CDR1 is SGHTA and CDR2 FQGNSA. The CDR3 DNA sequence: TGTGCCAGCAGCTTAGCGGACAGGCACAATGAGCAGTTCTTC. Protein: CASSLADRHNEQFF.

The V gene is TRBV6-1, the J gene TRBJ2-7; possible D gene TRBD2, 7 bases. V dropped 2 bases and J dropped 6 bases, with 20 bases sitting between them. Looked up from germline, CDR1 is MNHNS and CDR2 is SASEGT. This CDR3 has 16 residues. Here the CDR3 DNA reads TGTGCCAGCAGTGAAATGGCTGGGGGCGCGGGGGCCGAGCAGTACTTC. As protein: CASSEMAGGAGAEQYF.

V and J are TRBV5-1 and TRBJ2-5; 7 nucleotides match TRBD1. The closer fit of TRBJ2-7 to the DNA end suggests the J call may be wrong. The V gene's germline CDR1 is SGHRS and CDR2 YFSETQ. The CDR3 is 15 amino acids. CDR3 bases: TGCGCCAGCAGCTTGGGACAGGGCCCCTCCTACGAGCAGTACTTC. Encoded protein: CASSLGQGPSYEQYF.